Sequencing of this T cell receptor (beta chain) was carried out in a study of T cell repertoires in cytomegalovirus infection. Study in general: Newly reported HLA-C-restricted and thoroughly characterized HLA-B-restricted CMV epitopes were employed.

At least ten counts were recorded for this clonotype. Its antigen remains unknown. TCRdb re-derived calls from the reads in MiXCR, one entry per CDR3 protein. Of approximately 300,000 distinct CDR3 sequences listed, approximately 32% are singletons. The study's findings and limits: Cumulative public TCR beta family frequency identified CMV carriers with the relevant HLA.

Germline CDR1 and CDR2: MNHEY and SMNVEV (reference sequence). With 3 bases removed from V and 0 bases from J, the gap between germline ends came to 6 bases. The CDR3 has 13 amino acids. This specimen was cultured PBMCs, taken from culture after CMV antigen stimulation. This chain connects TRBV27 to TRBJ2-7; D gene ambiguous. The source is a human donor in good health (CMV status not recorded). Some clones in this sample may be carry-over from other donors' samples. The CDR3 nucleotides are TGTGCCAGCAGTTTGACAAGCTCCTACGAGCAGTACTTC. Its protein is CASSLTSSYEQYF.